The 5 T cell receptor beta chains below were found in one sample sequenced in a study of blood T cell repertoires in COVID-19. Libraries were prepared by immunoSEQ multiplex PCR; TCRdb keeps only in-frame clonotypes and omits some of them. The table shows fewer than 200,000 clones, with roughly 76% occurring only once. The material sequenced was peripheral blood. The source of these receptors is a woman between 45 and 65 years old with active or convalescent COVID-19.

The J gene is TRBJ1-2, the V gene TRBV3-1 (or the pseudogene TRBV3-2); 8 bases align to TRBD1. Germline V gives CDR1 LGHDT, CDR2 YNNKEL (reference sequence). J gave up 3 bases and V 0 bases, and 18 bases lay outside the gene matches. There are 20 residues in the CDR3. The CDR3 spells CASSQDLGQVVSIRDYGYTF. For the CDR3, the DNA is TGTGCCAGCAGCCAAGACCTGGGACAGGTAGTAAGTATAAGGGACTATGGCTACACCTTC.

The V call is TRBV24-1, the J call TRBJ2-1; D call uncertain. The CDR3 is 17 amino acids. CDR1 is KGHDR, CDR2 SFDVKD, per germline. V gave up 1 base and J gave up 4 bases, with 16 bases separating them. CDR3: CATSDFPSSEKYNEQFF. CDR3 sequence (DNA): TGTGCCACCAGTGATTTTCCGAGCTCCGAGAAGTACAATGAGCAGTTCTTC.

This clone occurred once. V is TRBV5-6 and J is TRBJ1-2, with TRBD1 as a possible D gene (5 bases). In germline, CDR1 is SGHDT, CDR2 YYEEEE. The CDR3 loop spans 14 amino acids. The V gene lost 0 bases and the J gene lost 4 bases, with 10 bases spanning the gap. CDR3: CASSLERGPYGYTF. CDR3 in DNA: TGTGCCAGCAGCTTGGAGCGGGGCCCCTATGGCTACACCTTC.

CDR3 coding DNA: TGTGCCAGCAGTGAGGGGACTAGCTATAATGAGCAGTTCTTC. Amino acids: CASSEGTSYNEQFF. The chain links TRBV2 to TRBJ2-1, with 9 bases fitting TRBD2. The CDR3 has 14 residues. Germline lookup yields CDR1 SNHLY and CDR2 FYNNEI. V gave up 3 bases and J gave up 7 bases; unmatched junction bases: 4.

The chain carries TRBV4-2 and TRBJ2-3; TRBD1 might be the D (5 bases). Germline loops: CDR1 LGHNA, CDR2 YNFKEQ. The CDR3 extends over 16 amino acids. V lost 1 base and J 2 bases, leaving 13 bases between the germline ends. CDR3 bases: TGTGCCAGCAGCCAAGGATCCGACAGACTCACAGATACGCAGTATTTT. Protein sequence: CASSQGSDRLTDTQYF.